The rows below give T cell receptor beta chains drawn from one sample of a study of tumor and adjacent non-tumor tissue in lung cancer. TCRdb recomputed calls from the multiplex PCR reads with MiXCR, one row per CDR3 protein. The repertoire holds about 86,000 distinct CDR3 sequences, with 65% to 80% as singletons. The specimen was distant non-tumor lung tissue. Receptors originate from a woman in her fifties or sixties with non-small cell lung cancer. Each CDR3 is given with its conserved first and last residue. The order of the fields is J gene, D gene, V gene, clone size, CDR3 DNA, CDR3 protein. D genes are given only for firm matches. The size entry is marked missing in some rows and otherwise reads once, few, many or a size class.

>TRBJ1-2|.|TRBV6-5|.
TGTGCAAGCAGTTACTCGCCCCTTAGGGGAGGCTACACCTTC
CASSYSPLRGGYTF
>TRBJ2-7|TRBD1|TRBV4-1|.
TGCGCCAGCAGCTACGGACAGGGTAGCTGGGAACAGTACTTC
CASSYGQGSWEQYF
>TRBJ2-5|.|TRBV6-5|.
TGTGCCAGCAGGCTGGGAAACCAAGAGACCCAGTATTTC
CASRLGNQETQYF
>TRBJ2-7|TRBD2|TRBV11-2|once
TGTGCCAGCAGCCCCCGGACTAGCAGGAAGGCATTGTGGAAGCAGTACTTC
CASSPRTSRKALWKQYF
>TRBJ2-1|.|TRBV20-1|.
TGCAGTGTTAGTGGGGTTATGATAGATGAGCATTTCTTC
CSVSGVMIDEHFF
>TRBJ2-3|.|TRBV11-2|.
TGTGCCAGCAGCTTAAATCGGGCAGGTACGCAATATTTT
CASSLNRAGTQYF
>TRBJ2-6|.|TRBV20-1|.
TGCAGTGCCAAGGGTGCAATCACCGGGGCCAACGTCCTGATTTTC
CSAKGAITGANVLIF
>TRBJ2-1|.|TRBV6-5|.
TGTGTCAGCAGCCCCCGACCCGAGGGAGGCTACAATGAGGAGTTCTTC
CVSSPRPEGGYNEEFF
>TRBJ1-1|.|TRBV5-1|many
TGCGCCAGCAGCTCCAATCCTCAGGGGTTTGACACTGAAGCTTTCTTT
CASSSNPQGFDTEAFF
>TRBJ1-2|TRBD1|TRBV28|many
TGTGCCAGCACCTCCGAAGGACAGGGAACAAAGGGCTACACCTTC
CASTSEGQGTKGYTF
>TRBJ2-2|TRBD2|TRBV10-2|.
TGCGCCAGCACCCCACTAGTGGGAGGGTCTACCGGGGAGCTGTTTTTT
CASTPLVGGSTGELFF
>TRBJ2-4|.|TRBV10-3|.
TGTACCGGCGGTCATGCCAAAAACATTCAGTACTTC
CTGGHAKNIQYF
>TRBJ2-2|TRBD1|TRBV19|.
TGTGCCAGTAGCAGGGGGCAGGACACCGGGGAGCTGTTTTTT
CASSRGQDTGELFF
>TRBJ2-1|.|TRBV28|.
TGTGCCACCCAATCCAACAATGAGCGGTTCTTC
CATQSNNERFF
>TRBJ2-3|.|TRBV4-2|.
TGTGTCAGCAGCCACGAGGGTGATACGCAGTATTTT
CVSSHEGDTQYF
>TRBJ1-5|.|TRBV11-2|.
TGTGCCAGCAGCTTAGAGATCTGGAGGGCCCAGCATTTT
CASSLEIWRAQHF
>TRBJ1-2|.|TRBV25-1|.
TGTGTCAGCAGGATGGGGGGAGGCTACACCTTC
CVSRMGGGYTF
>TRBJ1-1|.|TRBV6-2/TRBV6-3|.
TGTGCCAGCAGTTACACCACAAGGGTCATCGAAACTGAAGCTTTCTTT
CASSYTTRVIETEAFF
>TRBJ1-2|.|TRBV6-1|.
TGTGCCAGCCGCGGTGTCAGCGGTTATGACTACACCTTC
CASRGVSGYDYTF
>TRBJ1-2|.|TRBV5-1|many
TGCGCCAGCAGCCCGGGTGATACCGCTGGCTACACCTTC
CASSPGDTAGYTF
>TRBJ1-1|.|TRBV12-3/TRBV12-4|.
TGTGCCAGCAGTTGGGTAAGCGCTGAAGCTTTCTTT
CASSWVSAEAFF
>TRBJ2-4|.|TRBV29-1|.
TGCAGCGTTGGAGTGGCCTGGGGGTTTTCCAAAAACATTCGGTACTTC
CSVGVAWGFSKNIRYF
>TRBJ2-2|.|TRBV6-2/TRBV6-3|.
TGTGCCAGCAATCGCCTTGGACACAGGCTAACCGGGGAGTTGTCTTTT
CASNRLGHRLTGELSF
>TRBJ2-4|.|TRBV12-3/TRBV12-4|.
TGTACCAGCGGTTTAGGAGCGGTAGACGGTGTGCCAATTTACTTC
CTSGLGAVDGVPIYF
>TRBJ2-3|.|TRBV10-2|once
TGCGCCAGCAGCGGGAGTAGGGCAAAAACGAAGTATTTT
CASSGSRAKTKYF
>TRBJ2-2|.|TRBV6-6|.
TGTGCCAGCGGTTGCGCGGGTACGATGACAGGCTTGAACACCGGGGAGCTGTTTTTT
CASGCAGTMTGLNTGELFF